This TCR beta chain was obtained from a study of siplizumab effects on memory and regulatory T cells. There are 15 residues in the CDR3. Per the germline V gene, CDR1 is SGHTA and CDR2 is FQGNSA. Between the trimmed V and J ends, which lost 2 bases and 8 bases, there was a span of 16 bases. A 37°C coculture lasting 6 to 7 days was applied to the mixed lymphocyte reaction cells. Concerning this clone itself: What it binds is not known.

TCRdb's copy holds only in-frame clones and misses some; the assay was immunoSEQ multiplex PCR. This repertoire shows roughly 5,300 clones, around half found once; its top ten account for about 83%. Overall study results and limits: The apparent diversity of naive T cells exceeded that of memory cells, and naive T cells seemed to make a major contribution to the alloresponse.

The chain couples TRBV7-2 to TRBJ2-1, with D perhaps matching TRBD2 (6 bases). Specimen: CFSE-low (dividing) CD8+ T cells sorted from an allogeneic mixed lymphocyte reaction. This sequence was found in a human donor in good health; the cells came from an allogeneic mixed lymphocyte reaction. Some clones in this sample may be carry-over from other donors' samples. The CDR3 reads CASSLIPLALDEQFF. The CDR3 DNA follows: TGTGCCAGCAGCTTAATCCCCCTAGCGCTCGATGAGCAGTTCTTC. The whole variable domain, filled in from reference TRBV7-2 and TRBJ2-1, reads GAGVSQSPSNKVTEKGKDVELRCDPISGHTALYWYRQSLGQGLEFLIYFQGNSAPDKSGLPSDRFSAERTGGSVSTLTIQRTQQEDSAVYLCASSLIPLALDEQFFGPGTRLTVL.